A single sample gave rise to the 32 T cell receptor beta chains below, sequenced in a study of blood T cells in healthy people across ages. Primed by a sample-barcoded 5' primer and a J-beta primer mix, a second PCR proceeded for about 7 to 11 cycles. TCRdb itself ran the 5' RACE reads through MiXCR, one entry per CDR3 protein. Counted here are 1.5 million to 2 million distinct CDR3 sequences, 28% occurring once; the ten biggest clones make up 7.7%. The material sequenced was blood. All receptors come from a woman in her twenties or thirties in good health.

The chain couples TRBV7-8 to TRBJ2-7; a weak D match, TRBD2 (6 bases). The germline CDR1 and CDR2 sequences are SGHVS and FQNEAQ. CDR3 size: 16 residues. V gave up 3 bases and J gave up 3 bases, with 18 bases separating them. The CDR3 nucleotides are TGTGCCAGCAGCTTTCCTATAGCGGCCCCGGACTACGAGCAGTACTTC. Its translation: CASSFPIAAPDYEQYF.

For this clonotype: One end of the junction fails to match germline, which may point to a read error. The chain is built from TRBV29-1 and TRBJ2-1; D unresolved. There are 14 residues in the CDR3. Germline values: CDR1 SQVTM, CDR2 ANQGSEA. CDR3 protein: CSVMELSSYNKQFF. As DNA, the CDR3 is TGCAGCGTCATGGAACTCAGCTCCTACAATAAGCAGTTCTTC.

This clonotype has ten or more counts. The V and J genes are TRBV12-3 or TRBV12-4 and TRBJ2-7; 9 nucleotides align to TRBD2. Trimming took 1 base from V and 3 from J; bases not matched to a gene: 7. This CDR3 is 16 amino acids long. In DNA, the CDR3 is TGTGCCAGCAGTTTAGTGAGGCCTAGCGGGAACTACGAGCAGTACTTC. Its translation: CASSLVRPSGNYEQYF.

The chain has TRBV6-2 or TRBV6-3 and TRBJ1-1, with a tentative D call TRBD1 (5 bases). Germline lookup yields CDR1 MNHEY and CDR2 SVGEGT. The CDR3 runs 15 residues. Trimming removed 0 bases at V and 6 bases at J, with 14 bases between. The CDR3 loop is CASSYSKSAGPEAFF. DNA for the CDR3: TGTGCCAGCAGTTACTCGAAGTCGGCAGGGCCTGAAGCTTTCTTT.

Regarding this clonotype: A much larger clone lies one base from this, so it may be a read error. The CDR3 region is CAIRGTGQETQYF. The CDR3 DNA reads TGTGCCATCAGGGGGACAGGCCAAGAGACCCAGTACTTC. The rearrangement links TRBV10-3 to TRBJ2-5, with TRBD1 identical over 8 bases. The CDR3 is made up of 13 amino acids. The V gene end was trimmed by 6 bases and the J gene end by 1 base; junction bases not matched to a gene: 1. Germline loops: CDR1 ENHRY, CDR2 SYGVKD.

The table lists this clonotype with a few counts. The chain uses TRBV5-5 and TRBJ2-5, with 10 bases identical to TRBD1. The J call may not be correct, given that the DNA end is closer to TRBJ2-7. The CDR3 spans 14 residues. Germline V gene sequence: CDR1 SGHKS, CDR2 YYEKEE (reference sequence). CDR3 DNA sequence: TGTGCCAGCAGCTTGGTGACAGGGGGCAACGAGCAGTACTTC. It is translated as CASSLVTGGNEQYF.

This clonotype was recorded many times. This chain links TRBV3-1 with TRBJ2-6; D not certain. Germline assignment: CDR1 LGHDT and CDR2 YNNKEL (reference sequence). The CDR3 has 17 residues. The ends were cut back, 1 base at V and 5 bases at J, with 15 bases in the middle. The CDR3 region has the DNA TGTGCCAGCAGCCAAGGATTCTTAGCCCTGAGGGCCAACGTCCTGACTTTC. Translated, it gives CASSQGFLALRANVLTF.

This clonotype has more than one count but fewer than ten. V and J are TRBV7-9 and TRBJ2-1; the D is unclear. Germline lookup yields CDR1 SEHNR and CDR2 FQNEAQ (reference sequence). This CDR3 spans 15 amino acids. V was cut by 1 base and J by 5 bases, with 12 bases left in between. Written as DNA, the CDR3 is TGTGCCAGCAGCTTAGACAGTGACCGCAACAATGAGCAGTTCTTC. This translates into CASSLDSDRNNEQFF.

This clonotype was seen once. A clone one base away is much larger, so this may be a read error. Because the CDR3 is missing its conserved closing phenylalanine or tryptophan, this is likely a read error. The chain is built from TRBV7-9 and TRBJ2-7; TRBD1 matches at 10 bases. The CDR3 has 16 residues. Germline V gene data show CDR1 as SEHNR and CDR2 as FQNEAQ (reference sequence). The J segment lost 2 bases and the V segment lost 5 bases, leaving 9 bases of the junction unmatched. The CDR3 nucleotides read TGTGCCAGCAGCCCGACAGGGGGCAGATTCGCCTACGAGCAGTACCTC. Translating gives CASSPTGGRFAYEQYL.

This chain uses TRBV7-2 with TRBJ2-1; the D gene is possibly TRBD2 (6 bases). The CDR3 runs 14 residues. Trimming left V 5 bases short and J 2 bases short, with 10 bases between. Germline loops: CDR1 SGHTA, CDR2 FQGNSA. This CDR3 reads CASSPSATYNEQFF. CDR3 DNA: TGTGCCAGCAGCCCTAGCGCTACCTACAATGAGCAGTTCTTC. The full variable domain, completed using reference TRBV7-2 and TRBJ2-1, is GAGVSQSPSNKVTEKGKDVELRCDPISGHTALYWYRQSLGQGLEFLIYFQGNSAPDKSGLPSDRFSAERTGGSVSTLTIQRTQQEDSAVYLCASSPSATYNEQFFGPGTRLTVL.

This clonotype was observed many times. The V gene is TRBV5-1, the J gene TRBJ2-7; D is perhaps TRBD1 or TRBD2 (6 bases each). CDR3 length equals 14 residues. CDR1 and CDR2 from the germline V gene are SGHRS and YFSETQ. V dropped 4 bases and J dropped 3 bases, with 14 bases sitting between them. The CDR3 here is CASSGGPTIYEQYF. CDR3 in DNA: TGCGCCAGCAGCGGGGGGCCTACTATCTACGAGCAGTACTTC. The whole variable domain, filled in from reference TRBV5-1 and TRBJ2-7, reads KAGVTQTPRYLIKTRGQQVTLSCSPISGHRSVSWYQQTPGQGLQFLFEYFSETQRNKGNFPGRFSGRQFSNSRSEMNVSTLELGDSALYLCASSGGPTIYEQYFGPGTRLTVT.

The V gene is TRBV3-1, the J gene TRBJ2-1; 12 positions agree with TRBD2. Germline V gives CDR1 LGHDT, CDR2 YNNKEL (reference sequence). The CDR3 is 16 residues long. The V segment lost 8 bases and the J segment 6 bases; nucleotides outside the gene matches: 11. The CDR3 protein is CASSPVTSGSFNEQFF. CDR3 in DNA: TGTGCCAGCTCCCCTGTGACTAGCGGGAGCTTCAATGAGCAGTTCTTC.

The J gene is TRBJ2-7, the V gene TRBV11-2; possibly TRBD2 for D (5 bases). The J call may not be correct, given that the DNA end is closer to TRBJ2-5. The germline V gene encodes CDR1 SGHAT and CDR2 FQNNGV. This CDR3 has 15 amino acids. CDR3 region: CASSSHVGSQETQYF. The CDR3 DNA reads as TGTGCCAGCAGCTCGCACGTAGGGAGCCAAGAGACCCAGTACTTC.

As to this clonotype: A much more abundant neighbour one base away suggests this may be a read error. V gene TRBV12-3 or TRBV12-4 combines with J gene TRBJ2-1; perhaps D is TRBD1 or TRBD2 (5 bases each). This CDR3 region has 16 residues. The CDR3 DNA follows: TGTGCCAGCAGTGATACCGTGGCCAGACGAAGCAGGGAGCGGTTCTTC. This gives the protein CASSDTVARRSRERFF.

In regard to this clonotype: A junction end diverges from the germline sequence, so it may reflect a read error. The V call is TRBV5-1, the J call TRBJ1-1, with D hard to call. Germline V gene lookup returns CDR1 SGHRS and CDR2 YFSETQ. CDR3 length: 14 residues. The CDR3 sequence: CVSSSPGLGSEAFF. For the CDR3, the DNA is TGCGTCAGCAGCTCCCCGGGTCTTGGGAGTGAAGCTTTCTTT. Supplemented by reference TRBV5-1 and TRBJ1-1, the full variable domain reads KAGVTQTPRYLIKTRGQQVTLSCSPISGHRSVSWYQQTPGQGLQFLFEYFSETQRNKGNFPGRFSGRQFSNSRSEMNVSTLELGDSALYLCVSSSPGLGSEAFFGQGTRLTVV.

The chain has TRBV15 and TRBJ2-5; no reliable D call. The length of the CDR3 is 14 residues. Trimming took off 1 base at V and 5 bases at J, with 11 bases between the two ends. The V gene's germline CDR1 is LNHNV and CDR2 YYDKDF (reference sequence). The CDR3 DNA is TGTGCCACCAGCAGAGGGAGCCTATCGGAGACCCAGTACTTC. This translates into CATSRGSLSETQYF.

The chain uses TRBV10-3 and TRBJ1-4; D is undetermined. The V end lost 7 bases, the J end lost 7 bases, and 10 bases lay between the germline ends. CDR3 length: 12 residues. Germline CDR1 ENHRY, CDR2 SYGVKD. CDR3 in DNA: TGTGCCATCAAGGGTCCGGGTGAAAAACTGTTTTTT. It codes for CAIKGPGEKLFF.

Concerning this clonotype: A much larger clone lies a single base off, so this may be a read error. This chain uses TRBV5-1 with TRBJ1-5; 8 bases match TRBD1. The CDR3 is 15 amino acids. Germline CDR1 reads SGHRS; CDR2 reads YFSETQ. The CDR3 sequence: CASSPTGVRNRPQHF. CDR3 DNA: TGCGCCAGCAGCCCGACAGGGGTTCGCAATCGGCCCCAGCATTTT.

This clonotype was recorded at least ten times. The chain recombines TRBV7-2 with TRBJ2-1; D might be TRBD2 (5 bases). Germline CDR1 reads SGHTA; CDR2 reads FQGNSA. Trimming removed 5 bases at V and 2 bases at J, with 13 bases between. This CDR3 comprises 15 residues. CDR3 sequence reads: CASSPGLGTYNEQFF. CDR3 DNA sequence: TGTGCCAGCAGCCCAGGACTCGGGACCTACAATGAGCAGTTCTTC.

This clonotype appeared many times. The chain employs TRBV20-1 and TRBJ2-1; D possibly corresponds to TRBD2 (5 bases). Between the trimmed V and J ends, which lost 4 bases and 0 bases, there was a span of 16 bases. CDR3 length equals 16 residues. The germline CDR1 and CDR2 sequences are DFQATT and SNEGSKA (reference sequence). The DNA of the CDR3 is TGCAGTGCTATCCATCGAGGTGGGAGCTCCTACAATGAGCAGTTCTTC. Amino acids: CSAIHRGGSSYNEQFF.

This clonotype was observed a few times. This chain uses TRBV9 with TRBJ1-2, with a possible D match to TRBD1 (5 bases). The CDR3 has 15 amino acids. Germline loops: CDR1 SGDLS, CDR2 YYNGEE. The V and J ends lost 4 bases and 4 bases respectively, with 17 bases between them. The chain's CDR3 is CASSREGLPSYGYTF. The DNA of the CDR3 is TGTGCCAGCAGCCGTGAGGGGCTGCCAAGCTATGGCTACACCTTC.

This clonotype showed up many times. The rearrangement joins TRBV12-3 or TRBV12-4 to TRBJ2-5; 10 positions match TRBD1. This CDR3 is built from 16 residues. V dropped 3 bases and J dropped 3; count of bases not matched to a gene: 7. The chain's CDR3 is CASSFGRTGGKETQYF. CDR3 bases: TGTGCCAGCAGTTTCGGCCGGACAGGGGGGAAAGAGACCCAGTACTTC.

This clonotype has just a few counts. This rearrangement joins TRBV12-3 or TRBV12-4 to TRBJ2-2, with 7 positions matching TRBD2. Unmatched junction bases numbered 8, after V lost 7 bases and J lost 6 bases. CDR3 length equals 14 residues. CDR3 coding DNA: TGTGCCAGCACCATTATGGGGGGGGCCGGGGAGCTGTTTTTT. Residues: CASTIMGGAGELFF.

The sample holds a few counts of this clonotype. CDR3 bases: TGTGCCAGCACCCCCCAGGGGGGAGAAGGAAATGAGCAGTTCTTC. Amino acid sequence: CASTPQGGEGNEQFF. The chain joins TRBV6-2 or TRBV6-3 to TRBJ2-1, with D perhaps matching TRBD1 (7 bases). Trimming removed 7 bases at V and 7 bases at J, with 20 bases between. The CDR3 runs to 15 residues. Germline V lookup: CDR1 MNHEY, CDR2 SVGEGT.

The chain couples TRBV7-6 to TRBJ1-5, with a weak D call TRBD1 (6 bases). Trimming cost V 8 bases and J 4 bases, with 12 bases left between them. This CDR3 is built from 13 residues. Germline values: CDR1 SGHVS, CDR2 FNYEAQ. The CDR3 DNA sequence: TGTGCCAGCGGGGGGCAAGAGAATCAGCCCCAGCATTTT. As protein: CASGGQENQPQHF.

This clonotype has just a few counts. The chain couples TRBV20-1 to TRBJ1-2; 9 bases align to TRBD1. V gave up 4 bases and J gave up 2 bases; unmatched junction bases: 2. CDR1 is DFQATT, CDR2 SNEGSKA, per germline (reference sequence). The CDR3 spans 13 residues. The CDR3, as DNA: TGCAGTGCTAACACAGGGGGCAACTATGGCTACACCTTC. Translating it yields CSANTGGNYGYTF.

This clonotype was detected ten times or more. The V gene is TRBV29-1, the J gene TRBJ1-2, with D tentatively TRBD1 (5 bases). Trimming took 7 bases from V and 2 from J, leaving 11 bases between them. The CDR3 extends over 12 amino acids. In germline, CDR1 is SQVTM, CDR2 ANQGSEA. CDR3 residues: CSAAGRNYGYTF. CDR3 sequence (DNA): TGCAGCGCCGCGGGACGCAACTATGGCTACACCTTC. The whole variable domain, filled in from reference TRBV29-1 and TRBJ1-2, reads SAVISQKPSRDICQRGTSLTIQCQVDSQVTMMFWYRQQPGQSLTLIATANQGSEATYESGFVIDKFPISRPNLTFSTLTVSNMSPEDSSIYLCSAAGRNYGYTFGSGTRLTVV.

This clonotype was detected only once. The rearrangement links TRBV29-1 to TRBJ2-4; D gene uncertain. This CDR3 comprises 10 residues. The ends were cut back, 3 bases at V and 13 bases at J, with 10 bases in the middle. Germline loops: CDR1 SQVTM, CDR2 ANQGSEA. In nucleotides, the CDR3 is TGCAGCGTTGACACAAATGAGCAGTACTTC. Protein sequence: CSVDTNEQYF.

Note on this clonotype: It may be a read error: a sequence one base away is much more abundant. This sequence joins TRBV24-1 and TRBJ2-7, with TRBD1 matching over 9 bases. The CDR3 loop spans 15 amino acids. Germline CDR1 KGHDR, CDR2 SFDVKD. Losses at the gene ends were 6 bases for V and 3 bases for J; bases not matched to a gene: 8. The CDR3 protein is CATSKSGTGIYEQYF. CDR3 DNA: TGTGCCACCAGTAAGTCCGGGACAGGGATCTACGAGCAGTACTTC.

J is TRBJ2-4 and V is TRBV7-2; 11 bases agree with TRBD2. The end of the DNA aligns better with TRBJ2-7, so the J call may be wrong. This CDR3 spans 17 amino acids. In germline, CDR1 is SGHTA, CDR2 FQGNSA. Written as DNA, the CDR3 is TGTGCCAGCAGCTCCAGTATACTAGCGGGAGATGGGTACGAGCAGTACTTC. Amino acid sequence: CASSSSILAGDGYEQYF.

This clonotype was seen ten or more times. CDR3 DNA: TGTGCCAGCAGCCAAACAGGCGGGGGCTACACCTTC. It specifies CASSQTGGGYTF. This chain connects TRBV12-3 or TRBV12-4 to TRBJ1-2; a possible D gene is TRBD1 (5 bases). The CDR3 runs 12 residues. V dropped 6 bases and J dropped 8 bases, with 13 bases sitting between them.

In the case of this clonotype: A read error is possible here, since a much larger clone lies one base away. The chain has TRBV20-1 and TRBJ2-4; no firm D call. Per germline, CDR1 DFQATT and CDR2 SNEGSKA (reference sequence). Trimming removed 2 bases at V and 13 bases at J, with 21 bases between. CDR3 length equals 14 residues. The chain's CDR3 is CSARRPFESYGQYF. The CDR3 bases are TGCAGTGCTAGAAGGCCCTTCGAGTCCTACGGGCAGTACTTC.